This entry lists 13 T cell receptor beta chains sequenced from one sample in a study of cytomegalovirus exposure and HLA in healthy donors. The PCR made use of 60 Vbeta and 13 Jbeta primers. The table came from immunoSEQ multiplex PCR; TCRdb's copy has only in-frame clones and leaves some out. The table records 65,000 to 75,000 clones, 68% of them present only once. Sequencing used PBMCs. The receptors here all came from a woman in her 30s in good health and CMV-seronegative.

This clone was observed once. The chain employs TRBV9 and TRBJ2-7, with 12 bases aligning to TRBD2. Germline CDR1 reads SGDLS; CDR2 reads YYNGEE. V trimming: 3 bases; J trimming: 4 bases; junction bases outside the gene matches: 8. There are 16 residues in the CDR3. The CDR3, as DNA: TGTGCCAGCAGCGCTCCTAGCGGGGGGGCCTTATACGAGCAGTACTTC. Protein: CASSAPSGGALYEQYF.

V and J are TRBV6-5 and TRBJ2-5, with 11 nucleotides matching TRBD2. J lost 5 bases, V lost 6 bases, and 5 bases had no gene match. CDR1 is MNHEY and CDR2 is SVGAGI in the germline V gene. CDR3 length: 14 residues. The CDR3 is CASRIAGGPETQYF. The DNA of the CDR3 is TGTGCCAGCAGGATAGCGGGGGGGCCCGAGACCCAGTACTTC.

This clone was counted only a few times. The chain couples TRBV27 to TRBJ2-7; TRBD1 agrees at 10 bases. The germline V gene has CDR1 MNHEY and CDR2 SMNVEV (reference sequence). J lost 2 bases, V lost 5 bases, and 6 bases had no gene match. CDR3 length equals 15 residues. CDR3 sequence (DNA): TGTGCCAGCAGTCTACCGGACAGGGGGACCTACGAGCAGTACTTC. This codes for CASSLPDRGTYEQYF.

The chain couples TRBV27 to TRBJ2-5; tentatively, D is TRBD2 (8 bases). Germline V CDR1 and CDR2: MNHEY, SMNVEV (reference sequence). The CDR3 consists of 13 residues. V was cut by 7 bases and J by 6 bases, with 15 bases left in between. For the CDR3, the DNA is TGTGCCAGCACGGGGGGGAGGGGGCAGACCCAGTACTTC. Translation gives CASTGGRGQTQYF.

The chain recombines TRBV7-3 with TRBJ1-1, with TRBD1 matching over 8 bases. This CDR3 comprises 19 residues. Per the germline V gene, CDR1 is SGHTA and CDR2 is FQGTGA. With V trimmed by 0 bases and J by 3 bases, 15 bases remained unmatched. The CDR3 is CASSLTPSGTGVLHTEAFF. The CDR3 DNA reads as TGTGCCAGCAGCTTAACACCTTCCGGGACAGGAGTCCTCCACACTGAAGCTTTCTTT.

The V and J genes are TRBV27 and TRBJ1-2, with 10 bases identical to TRBD1. The germline V gene encodes CDR1 MNHEY and CDR2 SMNVEV (reference sequence). After removal of 4 bases from V and 13 bases from J, the junction contained 12 bases not matched to a gene. This CDR3 comprises 14 residues. CDR3: CASSSTGTGDSTTF. The CDR3 bases are TGTGCCAGCAGTTCCACCGGGACAGGGGACTCTACCACCTTC.

The V and J genes are TRBV6-6 and TRBJ2-7; 7 bases line up with TRBD2. The length of the CDR3 is 12 residues. With V trimmed by 2 bases and J by 9 bases, 4 bases remained unmatched. Germline V gene sequence: CDR1 MNHNY, CDR2 SVGAGI (reference sequence). The CDR3 is CASSYGAGPQYF. CDR3 coding DNA: TGTGCCAGCAGTTACGGAGCGGGGCCGCAGTACTTC.

In this sample, this clone turned up a few times. The gene calls are TRBV7-9 and TRBJ1-1; TRBD1 matches 7 bases. With 1 base clipped from V and 3 bases from J, the junction kept 2 bases outside the gene matches. The CDR3 consists of 14 residues. Germline assignment: CDR1 SEHNR and CDR2 FQNEAQ (reference sequence). The CDR3 loop is CASSLEGADTEAFF. The CDR3 DNA is TGTGCCAGCAGCTTAGAGGGGGCGGACACTGAAGCTTTCTTT. Supplemented by reference TRBV7-9 and TRBJ1-1, the full variable domain reads DTGVSQNPRHKITKRGQNVTFRCDPISEHNRLYWYRQTLGQGPEFLTYFQNEAQLEKSRLLSDRFSAERPKGSFSTLEIQRTEQGDSAMYLCASSLEGADTEAFFGQGTRLTVV.

The CDR3 sequence is CASGRQKNTEAFF. CDR3 nucleotides: TGTGCCAGCGGGCGACAGAAGAACACTGAAGCTTTCTTT. V is TRBV21-1 and J is TRBJ1-1; TRBD1 is taken as the D call from the table, unchecked against the DNA. TRBV21-1 is tagged as a pseudogene. The CDR3 contains 13 residues.

This rearrangement joins TRBV28 to TRBJ1-2; tentative D call: TRBD1 (5 bases). Germline-derived CDR1 and CDR2 are MDHEN and SYDVKM. The CDR3 is 14 amino acids. V was pared by 3 bases and J by 0 bases, with 8 bases between. CDR3 region: CASSFGGANYGYTF. CDR3 in DNA: TGTGCCAGCAGTTTCGGGGGAGCTAACTATGGCTACACCTTC.

The V gene is TRBV7-2, the J gene TRBJ1-2; a weak D match, TRBD1 (6 bases). The CDR3 has 16 amino acids. Germline lookup yields CDR1 SGHTA and CDR2 FQGNSA. Trimming took 4 bases from V and 3 from J, leaving 18 bases between them. CDR3 sequence: CASSSLDRRGDYGYTF. CDR3 in DNA: TGTGCCAGCAGCTCCCTAGACAGGAGAGGGGACTATGGCTACACCTTC. The complete variable domain, with remaining parts taken from reference TRBV7-2 and TRBJ1-2, reads GAGVSQSPSNKVTEKGKDVELRCDPISGHTALYWYRQSLGQGLEFLIYFQGNSAPDKSGLPSDRFSAERTGGSVSTLTIQRTQQEDSAVYLCASSSLDRRGDYGYTFGSGTRLTVV.

The chain links TRBV4-3 to TRBJ2-1; a possible D gene is TRBD1 (6 bases). In germline, CDR1 is LGHNA, CDR2 YSLEER. Trimming took off 2 bases at V and 9 bases at J, with 14 bases between the two ends. The CDR3 sequence is 14 residues long. CDR3 residues: CASSQWTVLGEQFF. For the CDR3, the DNA is TGCGCCAGCAGCCAATGGACAGTTCTTGGTGAGCAGTTCTTC.

The chain combines TRBV27 with TRBJ2-6; D uncertain. V lost 10 bases, J lost 2 bases, and 9 bases lay in between. The CDR3 totals 13 residues. Germline V gene lookup returns CDR1 MNHEY and CDR2 SMNVEV (reference sequence). The CDR3 sequence: CATRVAGANVLTF. CDR3 sequence (DNA): TGTGCCACCCGAGTTGCTGGGGCCAACGTCCTGACTTTC.